The present entry profiles one T cell receptor (beta chain) with its context. Being one base from a much bigger clone, this may be a read error. CDR3 length equals 12 residues. Germline CDR1 reads SEHNR; CDR2 reads FQNEAQ (reference sequence). The sample comes from a study of blood T cells in healthy people across ages. A second roughly 6 to 12 cycle PCR used barcoded and J-beta primers. Each CDR3 protein gets one entry after TCRdb re-called the 5' RACE reads with MiXCR. The repertoire holds about 620,000 distinct CDR3 sequences, with more than 45% as singletons. This receptor was identified in a woman of 80 years or more in good health. The sequenced material came from blood. The chain couples TRBV7-9 to TRBJ2-7; D is uncertain. The CDR3 bases are TGTGTCAGCAGCCGATTAACAAGCGAGCAGTACTTC. As protein: CVSSRLTSEQYF.